This T cell receptor (beta chain) emerged from a study of Graves' ophthalmopathy and Graves' hyperthyroidism. Study conclusions and caveats: Most thyroid clonotypes expanded beyond 0.001 frequency were also found in blood. The model flagged ophthalmopathy progression at roughly 70% sensitivity and about 72% specificity.

V gave up 5 bases and J gave up 0 bases; unmatched junction bases: 13. Per germline, CDR1 LNHDA and CDR2 SQIVND (reference sequence). The CDR3 is made up of 18 amino acids. The authors amplified TCR beta CDR3 regions from RNA transcripts. RT-PCR in the first round used HTBI primers; a second-round multiplex PCR followed. TCRdb used MiXCR to reprocess the multiplex PCR reads, holding one entry per CDR3 protein. The table has about 400,000 distinct CDR3 sequences, about 18% seen once. This clonotype was seen many times. The antigen is unknown. Donors with ophthalmopathy: moderate-to-severe activity, CAS ≥3, NOSPECS ≥4, duration under 3 months. None of the included patients had other autoimmune diseases, uncontrolled infections, pregnancy or lactation, as these led to exclusion.

The rearrangement links TRBV19 to TRBJ1-5; TRBD1 agrees at 7 bases. The material sequenced was peripheral blood. The TCR sequence derives from a woman between 18 and 29 years old with Graves' ophthalmopathy. The CDR3 here is CASSLDRPLSHSNQPQHF. The CDR3 nucleotides read TGTGCCAGTAGTTTGGACAGGCCCCTTTCCCATAGCAATCAGCCCCAGCATTTT.